Given below is one TCR beta chain in context. This sample was taken from a study of T cell responses to AZD1222 COVID-19 vaccine. Using immunoSEQ multiplex PCR, the repertoire was profiled, and TCRdb retains in-frame clones only, with some absent. This table has about 150,000 clones, around 88% appearing once. V shed 5 bases and J shed 0 bases, with 13 bases lying between them. Germline V gene lookup returns CDR1 LNHDA and CDR2 SQIVND (reference sequence). The CDR3 is 15 amino acids. Source: peripheral blood, taken on day 0 of AZD1222 vaccination. The receptor's source is an adult in good health. This chain links TRBV19 with TRBJ1-1, with a tentative D call TRBD1 (6 bases). Here the CDR3 DNA reads TGTGCCAGTAGTGGAGAACAGGGCTTGAACACTGAAGCTTTCTTT. Residues: CASSGEQGLNTEAFF. Using reference TRBV19 and TRBJ1-1 for the parts outside the CDR3, the full variable domain is DGGITQSPKYLFRKEGQNVTLSCEQNLNHDAMYWYRQDPGQGLRLIYYSQIVNDFQKGDIAEGYSVSREKKESFPLTVTSAQKNPTAFYLCASSGEQGLNTEAFFGQGTRLTVV.